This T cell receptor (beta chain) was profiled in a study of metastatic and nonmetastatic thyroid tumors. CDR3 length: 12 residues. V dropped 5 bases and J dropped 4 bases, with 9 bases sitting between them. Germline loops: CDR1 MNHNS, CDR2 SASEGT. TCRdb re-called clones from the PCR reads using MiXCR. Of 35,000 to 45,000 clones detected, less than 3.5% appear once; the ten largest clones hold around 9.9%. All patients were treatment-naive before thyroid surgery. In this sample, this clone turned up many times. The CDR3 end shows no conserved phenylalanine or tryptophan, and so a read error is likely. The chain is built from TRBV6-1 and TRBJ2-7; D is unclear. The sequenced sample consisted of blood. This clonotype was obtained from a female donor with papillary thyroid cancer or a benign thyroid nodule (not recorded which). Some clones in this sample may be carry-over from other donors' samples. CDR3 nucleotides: TGTGCCAGCAGTTATCACGGATACGAGCAGTACCTC. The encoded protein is CASSYHGYEQYL.